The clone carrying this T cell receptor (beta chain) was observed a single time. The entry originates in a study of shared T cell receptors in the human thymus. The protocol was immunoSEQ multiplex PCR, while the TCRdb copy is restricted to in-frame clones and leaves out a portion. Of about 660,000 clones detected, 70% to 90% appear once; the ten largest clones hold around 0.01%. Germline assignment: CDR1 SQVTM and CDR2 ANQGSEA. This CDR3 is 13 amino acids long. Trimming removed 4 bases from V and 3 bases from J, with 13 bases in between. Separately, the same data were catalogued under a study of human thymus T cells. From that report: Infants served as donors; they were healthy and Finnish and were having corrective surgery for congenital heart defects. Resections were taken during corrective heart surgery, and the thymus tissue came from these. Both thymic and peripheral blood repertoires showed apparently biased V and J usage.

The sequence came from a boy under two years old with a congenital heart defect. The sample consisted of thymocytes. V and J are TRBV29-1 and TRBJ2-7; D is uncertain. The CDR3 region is CSVGGLQIYEQYF. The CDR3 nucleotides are TGCAGCGTTGGAGGCCTCCAAATCTACGAGCAGTACTTC.